Included here is one TCR beta chain sequence, with context. This CDR3 comprises 16 residues. V lost 2 bases, J lost 0 bases, and 7 bases stayed unmatched. From germline, CDR1 is MNHNS and CDR2 SASEGT. These data originate in a study of blood T cell repertoires in COVID-19. On the study more broadly: Sample material is recorded as cDNA or gDNA derived from T cells, B-cell-depleted T cells, or PBMCs.

Only in-frame clones appear in the TCRdb table, and some are missing; sequencing was by immunoSEQ multiplex PCR. The sample yields around 99,000 clones, 75% to 90% seen once. The chain couples TRBV6-1 to TRBJ2-7; 7 bases are shared with TRBD1. This clonotype originated in a woman aged 60-75 years with acute or convalescent COVID-19. The sample was peripheral blood. The chain's CDR3 is CASSEIDRVFSYEQYF. Written as DNA, the CDR3 is TGTGCCAGCAGTGAAATCGACAGGGTCTTCTCCTACGAGCAGTACTTC.